The 5 T cell receptor beta chains below were found in one sample sequenced in a study of blood T cell repertoires in COVID-19. Produced via immunoSEQ multiplex PCR; TCRdb's table is partial and in-frame only. This sample has roughly 200,000 clones, with roughly 88% found just once. Sequencing was carried out using peripheral blood. The receptors here all came from a woman aged 40 to 50 with COVID-19, enrolled during active disease.

The chain is built from TRBV6-1 and TRBJ1-1; D gene unclear. CDR1 and CDR2 from the germline V gene are MNHNS and SASEGT. CDR3 length: 14 residues. With 1 base removed from V and 3 bases from J, the gap between germline ends came to 9 bases. For the CDR3, the DNA is TGTGCCAGCAGTGAAGGCAGCGGATACACTGAAGCTTTCTTT. Protein: CASSEGSGYTEAFF.

The chain recombines TRBV7-2 with TRBJ1-5, with 7 bases matching TRBD1. J lost 8 bases, V lost 1 base, and 8 bases had no gene match. Germline lookup yields CDR1 SGHTA and CDR2 FQGNSA. The CDR3 length is 15 residues. CDR3 DNA sequence: TGTGCCAGCAGCTTAGGACAGGGTGGTCGGGAGCCCCAGCATTTT. Translation: CASSLGQGGREPQHF.

This chain joins TRBV6-5 and TRBJ2-1; 11 positions match TRBD1. This CDR3 contains 15 residues. CDR1 and CDR2 (germline): MNHEY, SVGAGI. With 0 bases clipped from V and 7 bases from J, the junction kept 2 bases outside the gene matches. The CDR3 reads CASSYSDRGPNEQFF. The CDR3, as DNA: TGTGCCAGCAGTTACTCGGACAGGGGGCCTAATGAGCAGTTCTTC.

The genes are TRBV24-1 and TRBJ1-2; D might be TRBD1 (5 bases). The V end was cut by 3 bases, the J end by 8 bases, with 18 bases between. The CDR3 extends over 15 amino acids. The germline V gene encodes CDR1 KGHDR and CDR2 SFDVKD. CDR3 nucleotides: TGTGCCACCAGTGATCGTTACAGGAAAGCAAAAGGCTACACCTTC. It yields the protein CATSDRYRKAKGYTF.

The chain has TRBV5-1 and TRBJ1-1; D not certain. This CDR3 has 14 residues. Per germline, CDR1 SGHRS and CDR2 YFSETQ. The V end was cut by 6 bases, the J end by 5 bases, with 17 bases between. This chain's CDR3 is CASILTAGGTEAFF. The CDR3 nucleotides read TGCGCCAGCATTTTAACGGCTGGCGGGACTGAAGCTTTCTTT.